Shown below are 17 T cell receptor beta chains from a single sample sequenced in a study of early T cells in non-severe SARS-CoV-2 infection. MiXCR, run by TCRdb on the 5' RACE reads, gives a single entry per CDR3 protein. The table shows some 77,000 distinct CDR3 sequences, with roughly 16% occurring only once. Specimen: whole blood. These receptors originate from an adult who was a healthcare worker with PCR-confirmed SARS-CoV-2 infection or an uninfected control (not recorded which).

The rearrangement joins TRBV6-6 to TRBJ1-3; D is unclear. Trimming stripped 6 bases from V and 0 bases from J, with 15 bases between. The CDR3 has 16 amino acids. CDR1 MNHNY and CDR2 SVGAGI come from the germline V gene (reference sequence). The CDR3 bases are TGTGCCAGCAGCAAAACCCGGCCGTACTCTGGAAACACCATATATTTT. Its protein is CASSKTRPYSGNTIYF.

V is TRBV5-1 and J is TRBJ2-2; D remains ambiguous. Germline V lookup: CDR1 SGHRS, CDR2 YFSETQ. The CDR3 has 15 amino acids. The V end was cut by 1 base, the J end by 0 bases, with 7 bases between. CDR3 DNA sequence: TGCGCCAGCAGCTTGAACAAAGCGAACACCGGGGAGCTGTTTTTT. Translated, it gives CASSLNKANTGELFF.

This clonotype was seen a handful of times. CDR3 region: CASRGQTNTGELFF. For the CDR3, the DNA is TGTGCCAGCAGGGGACAGACGAACACCGGGGAGCTGTTTTTT. The J gene is TRBJ2-2, the V gene TRBV6-1; 7 nucleotides agree with TRBD1. This CDR3 has 14 residues. Germline V gene data show CDR1 as MNHNS and CDR2 as SASEGT. V lost 6 bases to trimming and J lost 0 bases; unmatched junction nucleotides: 1.

The V call is TRBV11-2, the J call TRBJ2-1; TRBD2 matches at 13 bases. Per the germline V gene, CDR1 is SGHAT and CDR2 is FQNNGV. V shed 4 bases and J 8 bases; nucleotides not matched to a gene: 8. The CDR3 loop spans 16 amino acids. In DNA, the CDR3 is TGTGCCAGCAGCTCCGTGCGGACTAGCGGGAGCCATGAGCAGTTCTTC. Translating gives CASSSVRTSGSHEQFF.

This clonotype ranks as medium-sized. The chain recombines TRBV12-3 or TRBV12-4 with TRBJ1-6; TRBD1 is a possible D gene (6 bases). V lost 1 base to trimming and J lost 7 bases, with 11 bases between them. This CDR3 comprises 15 residues. The CDR3 DNA is TGTGCCAGCAGTTTAGGGACAAGGGGGAATTCACCCCTCCACTTT. It translates to CASSLGTRGNSPLHF.

The chain couples TRBV6-5 to TRBJ2-2, with D perhaps TRBD1 or TRBD2 (6 bases each). CDR1 MNHEY and CDR2 SVGAGI come from the germline V gene. The CDR3 runs 15 residues. V lost 7 bases and J lost 4, with 16 bases in between. DNA of the CDR3: TGTGCCAGCAAGGGGGGAACTCCACTCACCGGGGAGCTGTTTTTT. This encodes CASKGGTPLTGELFF.

V and J are TRBV7-9 and TRBJ2-7; a possible D gene is TRBD2 (7 bases). This CDR3 contains 15 residues. In germline, CDR1 is SEHNR, CDR2 FQNEAQ (reference sequence). Trimming pared 4 bases from V and 2 bases from J, leaving 15 bases between. The chain's CDR3 is CASSSWEGVTYEQYF. CDR3 nucleotide sequence: TGTGCCAGCAGCTCCTGGGAGGGGGTTACCTACGAGCAGTACTTC.

The chain employs TRBV5-1 and TRBJ2-2; D may be TRBD2 (6 bases). Deletions cut 0 bases from V and 3 bases from J, with 12 bases between. Germline assignment: CDR1 SGHRS and CDR2 YFSETQ. The CDR3 loop spans 16 amino acids. The CDR3 nucleotides read TGCGCCAGCAGCTTGGGATATAGCGGTTACACCGGGGAGCTGTTTTTT. Its translation: CASSLGYSGYTGELFF.

The chain recombines TRBV7-9 with TRBJ2-1; 11 bases are shared with TRBD2. The germline gives CDR1 SEHNR, CDR2 FQNEAQ (reference sequence). CDR3 size: 15 residues. Trimming cost V 5 bases and J 2 bases; bases outside gene matches: 2. CDR3 sequence: CASSHSGGAYNEQFF. CDR3 bases: TGTGCCAGCAGCCATAGCGGGGGGGCCTACAATGAGCAGTTCTTC.

The chain is built from TRBV18 and TRBJ1-1; D unclear. Looked up from germline, CDR1 is KGHSH and CDR2 is LQKENI. The V gene lost 2 bases and the J gene lost 1 base, with 8 bases spanning the gap. The CDR3 totals 14 residues. The CDR3 DNA is TGTGCCAGCTCACCAAATATAAAGAACACTGAAGCTTTCTTT. Translated: CASSPNIKNTEAFF.

Written as DNA, the CDR3 is TGTGCCAGCAGCCAGAGGGGGGTACTGTCCTACGAGCAGTACTTC. The encoded protein is CASSQRGVLSYEQYF. This chain connects TRBV27 to TRBJ2-7; TRBD1 or TRBD2 may be the D gene (6 bases each). Germline CDR1 reads MNHEY; CDR2 reads SMNVEV (reference sequence). This CDR3 has 15 amino acids. The V end lost 6 bases, the J end lost 1 base, and 16 bases lay between the germline ends.

The chain recombines TRBV20-1 with TRBJ1-1; TRBD1 is a possible D gene (6 bases). The ends were cut back, 3 bases at V and 2 bases at J, with 13 bases in the middle. This CDR3 spans 14 amino acids. Germline values: CDR1 DFQATT, CDR2 SNEGSKA (reference sequence). As DNA, the CDR3 is TGCAGTGCTAGCAGACAGGCGTTAAACACTGAAGCTTTCTTT. It codes for CSASRQALNTEAFF.

This clonotype has just a few counts. The rearrangement joins TRBV20-1 to TRBJ2-1; D unresolved. This CDR3 region has 14 residues. Trimming left V 6 bases short and J 3 bases short, with 15 bases between. The V gene's germline CDR1 is DFQATT and CDR2 SNEGSKA (reference sequence). The CDR3 sequence: CSARSRTDYNEQFF. In DNA, the CDR3 is TGCAGTGCCCGGAGTAGGACGGACTACAATGAGCAGTTCTTC.

The CDR3 DNA is TGCGCCAGCAGCTTGGCGTCAGCGAGAAATGAGCAGTTCTTC. Translating it yields CASSLASARNEQFF. The V and J genes are TRBV5-1 and TRBJ2-1; D call uncertain. The V end lost 0 bases, the J end lost 7 bases, and 11 bases lay between the germline ends. CDR1 and CDR2 from the germline V gene are SGHRS and YFSETQ. CDR3 length: 14 amino acids.

The rearrangement links TRBV12-3 or TRBV12-4 to TRBJ2-1; tentative D call: TRBD1 (6 bases). The CDR3 is made up of 14 amino acids. Deletions cut 5 bases from V and 4 bases from J, with 12 bases between. The CDR3 spells CASSPSGQYNEQFF. CDR3 bases: TGTGCCAGCAGTCCCTCCGGACAGTACAATGAGCAGTTCTTC.

The rearrangement joins TRBV10-3 to TRBJ2-7; possible D gene TRBD2, 5 bases. The CDR3 runs to 13 residues. The V gene's germline CDR1 is ENHRY and CDR2 SYGVKD. V was clipped by 2 bases and J by 4 bases, with 9 bases between them. This CDR3 reads CAISEVGGYEQYF. Written as DNA, the CDR3 is TGTGCCATCAGTGAGGTCGGCGGGTACGAGCAGTACTTC.

The V and J genes are TRBV3-1 and TRBJ2-2, with D hard to call. The V end was cut by 1 base, the J end by 5 bases, with 5 bases between. The germline gives CDR1 LGHDT, CDR2 YNNKEL (reference sequence). The CDR3 has 13 residues. CDR3 nucleotides: TGTGCCAGCAGCCAAGGTAGAACCGGGGAGCTGTTTTTT. Protein sequence: CASSQGRTGELFF.